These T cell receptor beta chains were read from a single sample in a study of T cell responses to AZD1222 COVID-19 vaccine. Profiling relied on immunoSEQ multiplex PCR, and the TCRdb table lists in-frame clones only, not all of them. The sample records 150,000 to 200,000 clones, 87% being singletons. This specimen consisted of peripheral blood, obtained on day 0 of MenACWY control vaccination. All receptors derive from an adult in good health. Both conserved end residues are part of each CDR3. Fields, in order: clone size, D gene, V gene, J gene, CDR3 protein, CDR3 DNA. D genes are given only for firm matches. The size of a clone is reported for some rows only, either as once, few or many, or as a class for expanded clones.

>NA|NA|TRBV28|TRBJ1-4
CASRSGGTNEKLFF
TGTGCCAGCAGGTCCGGTGGGACTAATGAAAAACTGTTTTTT
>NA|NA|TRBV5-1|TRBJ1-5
CASSPSPGQPQHF
TGCGCCAGCAGCCCCTCTCCGGGTCAGCCCCAGCATTTT
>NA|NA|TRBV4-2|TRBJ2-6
CASSQDRYNVLTF
TGTGCCAGCAGCCAAGACCGGTACAACGTCCTGACTTTC
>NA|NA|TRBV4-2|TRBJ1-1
CASSSGVEAFF
TGTGCCAGCAGCTCAGGGGTCGAAGCTTTCTTT
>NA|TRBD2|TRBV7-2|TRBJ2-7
CASSLLAGNFYEQYF
TGTGCCAGCAGCTTACTAGCGGGAAATTTTTACGAGCAGTACTTC
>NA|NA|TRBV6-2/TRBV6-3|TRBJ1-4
CASSGLPTNEKLFF
TGTGCCAGCAGCGGACTTCCAACTAATGAAAAACTGTTTTTT
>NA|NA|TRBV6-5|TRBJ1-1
CASSPGSTGTEAFF
TGTGCCAGCTCCCCAGGGTCAACGGGCACTGAAGCTTTCTTT
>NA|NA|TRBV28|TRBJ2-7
CASSLNWRGIVLEQYF
TGTGCCAGCAGTTTAAATTGGCGGGGTATCGTCCTCGAGCAGTACTTC
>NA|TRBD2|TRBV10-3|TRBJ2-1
CAISESVAGGGEQFF
TGTGCCATCAGTGAGTCCGTAGCGGGGGGCGGTGAGCAGTTCTTC
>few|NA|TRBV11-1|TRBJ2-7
CASSPDSYEQYF
TGTGCCAGCAGCCCTGACAGCTACGAGCAGTACTTC
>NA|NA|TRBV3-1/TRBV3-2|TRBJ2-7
CASSPWETRYF
TGTGCCAGCAGCCCCTGGGAGACTCGGTACTTC
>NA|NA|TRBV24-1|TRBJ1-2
CATIPLETF
TGTGCCACCATCCCCCTAGAAACCTTC
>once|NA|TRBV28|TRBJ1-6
CASGSTNSPLHF
TGTGCCAGCGGCTCAACGAATTCACCCCTCCACTTT
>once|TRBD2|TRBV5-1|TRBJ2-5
CASSPRVAGTQETQYF
TGCGCCAGCAGCCCCCGAGTAGCGGGAACCCAAGAGACCCAGTACTTC
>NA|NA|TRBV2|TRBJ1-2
CASSGGTSNYGYTF
TGTGCCAGCAGTGGGGGGACTTCTAACTATGGCTACACCTTC
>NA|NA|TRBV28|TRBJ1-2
CASSEDRLGGYTF
TGTGCCAGCAGTGAGGACCGTCTCGGGGGCTACACCTTC
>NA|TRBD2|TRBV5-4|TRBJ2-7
CASSLRGPSGGSYEQYF
TGTGCCAGCAGCTTGAGGGGTCCTAGCGGAGGCTCCTACGAGCAGTACTTC
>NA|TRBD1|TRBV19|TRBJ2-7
CASSIAGTGQYEQYF
TGTGCCAGTAGTATAGCTGGGACAGGGCAATACGAGCAGTACTTC
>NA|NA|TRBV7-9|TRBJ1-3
CASSPDSGNTIYF
TGTGCCAGCAGCCCGGACAGTGGAAACACCATATATTTT
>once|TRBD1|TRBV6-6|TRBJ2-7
CASSYRDRVLKYF
TGTGCCAGCAGTTACCGGGACAGGGTACTAAAGTACTTC
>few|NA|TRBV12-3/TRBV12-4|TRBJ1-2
CASSLGQNYGYTF
TGTGCCAGCAGTTTAGGACAAAACTATGGCTACACCTTC
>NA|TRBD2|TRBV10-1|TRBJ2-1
CASSESSRREGRGEQFF
TGCGCCAGCAGTGAGTCGTCCCGGCGGGAGGGCCGCGGTGAGCAGTTCTTC
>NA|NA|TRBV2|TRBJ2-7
CASGQSYEQYF
TGTGCCAGCGGGCAGAGCTACGAGCAGTACTTC
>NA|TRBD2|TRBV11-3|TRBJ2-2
CASSLGLAANTGELFF
TGTGCCAGCAGCTTAGGACTAGCAGCAAACACCGGGGAGCTGTTTTTT
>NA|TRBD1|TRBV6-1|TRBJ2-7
CASSEGQNSYEQYF
TGTGCCAGCAGTGAGGGACAGAACTCCTACGAGCAGTACTTC
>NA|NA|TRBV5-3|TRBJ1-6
CARSLSRVDSPLHF
TGTGCCAGAAGCTTGTCAAGGGTTGACTCACCCCTCCACTTT